The next 5 T cell receptor beta chains were all read from a single sample in a study of cytomegalovirus exposure and HLA in healthy donors (dated by TCRdb to 2017 to 2019). Libraries were made using the immunoSEQ multiplex PCR assay. For the multiplex PCR, a mixture combining 60 forward primers for TCR Vbeta segments and 13 reverse primers for TCR Jbeta segments was used. Not all clones reach the TCRdb copy of this immuneACCESS table, which keeps in-frame sequences only. Checked studies attribute under half of the gap to unresolved V genes and leave the rest unexplained. Here the sample has 150,000 or so clones; less than 10% occur a single time. Of the sample, 1.8% falls within the top ten clones. Sequences were obtained from PBMCs. The source of these receptors is a man aged 50-59 years in good health and CMV-seronegative.

This clone has a handful of counts. The rearrangement links TRBV27 to TRBJ2-7; 8 nucleotides align to TRBD1. The trim removed 5 bases at V and 6 bases at J, leaving 9 bases unmatched. The CDR3 is 14 residues long. From germline, CDR1 is MNHEY and CDR2 SMNVEV (reference sequence). CDR3 in amino acids: CASSPGQGSREQYF. CDR3 nucleotide sequence: TGTGCCAGCAGTCCCGGACAGGGATCACGCGAGCAGTACTTC.

This clone has only a few counts. The chain couples TRBV30 to TRBJ2-5; D remains ambiguous. Germline lookup yields CDR1 GTSNPN and CDR2 SVGIG (reference sequence). Trimming left V 2 bases short and J 3 bases short, with 7 bases between. CDR3 length: 12 amino acids. CDR3 nucleotide sequence: TGTGCCTGGAGTCCCCGGGAAGAGACCCAGTACTTC. This gives the protein CAWSPREETQYF.

V usage is TRBV5-5 and J usage is TRBJ2-7, with D maybe TRBD1 (5 bases). The CDR3 extends over 15 amino acids. Per the germline V gene, CDR1 is SGHKS and CDR2 is YYEKEE (reference sequence). Between the trimmed V and J ends, which lost 0 bases and 3 bases, there was a span of 13 bases. The CDR3 coding sequence is TGTGCCAGCAGCTTGGGACAGAAAGGGCTCTACGAGCAGTACTTC. Protein product: CASSLGQKGLYEQYF.

This chain uses TRBV30 with TRBJ1-3; TRBD1 is a possible D gene (6 bases). Trimming took 2 bases from V and 0 from J, leaving 11 bases between them. CDR3 size: 15 residues. CDR1 and CDR2 from the germline V gene are GTSNPN and SVGIG (reference sequence). The CDR3 region is CAWSRTGISGNTIYF. CDR3 coding DNA: TGTGCCTGGAGTCGAACAGGGATCTCTGGAAACACCATATATTTT.

A few counts support this clone. V and J are TRBV28 and TRBJ1-4; 8 bases are shared with TRBD1. The CDR3 runs to 17 residues. Germline CDR1 is MDHEN and CDR2 is SYDVKM. Trimming removed 6 bases from V and 3 bases from J; junction bases left unmatched: 12. The DNA for the CDR3 is TGTGCCAGCAGCCGCGGACAGGGAGGTCTTGCTAATGAAAAACTGTTTTTT. Residues: CASSRGQGGLANEKLFF. Full variable domain (outside the CDR3, taken from reference TRBV28 and TRBJ1-4): DVKVTQSSRYLVKRTGEKVFLECVQDMDHENMFWYRQDPGLGLRLIYFSYDVKMKEKGDIPEGYSVSREKKERFSLILESASTNQTSMYLCASSRGQGGLANEKLFFGSGTQLSVL.